The 23 T cell receptor beta chains below come from one sample, sequenced in a study of CD8 T cells in ankylosing spondylitis. TCRdb independently ran MiXCR on the 5' RACE reads; one entry per CDR3 protein. The sample includes fewer than 200,000 distinct CDR3 sequences, about 20% seen only once; the top ten take around 4.1%. The sequenced sample consisted of blood, either unsorted or a sorted T cell fraction (not recorded which). The receptor set was obtained from a male donor under 30 with ankylosing spondylitis or in good health (not recorded which).

Many counts were recorded for this clonotype. The chain carries TRBV5-1 and TRBJ2-5; D possibly uses TRBD1 or TRBD2 (5 bases each). There are 13 residues in the CDR3. V was clipped by 0 bases and J by 6 bases, with 9 bases between them. Germline values: CDR1 SGHRS, CDR2 YFSETQ. Written as DNA, the CDR3 is TGCGCCAGCAGCTTGGCCGGGGACCAGACCCAGTACTTC. It encodes CASSLAGDQTQYF. The complete variable domain, with remaining parts taken from reference TRBV5-1 and TRBJ2-5, reads KAGVTQTPRYLIKTRGQQVTLSCSPISGHRSVSWYQQTPGQGLQFLFEYFSETQRNKGNFPGRFSGRQFSNSRSEMNVSTLELGDSALYLCASSLAGDQTQYFGPGTRLLVL.

About this clonotype: The junction differs from germline at one of its ends, possibly a read error. V and J are TRBV29-1 and TRBJ2-1, with 9 bases lining up with TRBD2. The germline CDR1 and CDR2 sequences are SQVTM and ANQGSEA. The CDR3 sequence is 14 residues long. CDR3 bases: TGCAGCGTTAAAGATTCACGTGGAGCGGGAGGACCGTTCTTC. This translates into CSVKDSRGAGGPFF.

This clonotype has a handful of counts. The V gene is TRBV4-1, the J gene TRBJ2-1; perhaps TRBD2 as D (6 bases). The CDR3 totals 16 residues. V shed 7 bases and J shed 0 bases, with 16 bases lying between them. The V gene's germline CDR1 is MGHRA and CDR2 YSYEKL. CDR3 region: CASTQSGSSSYNEQFF. CDR3 DNA sequence: TGCGCCAGCACTCAAAGCGGGTCTAGCTCCTACAATGAGCAGTTCTTC.

This clonotype occurred many times. The rearrangement links TRBV18 to TRBJ1-3; D not certain. The CDR3 contains 14 residues. With 3 bases removed from V and 0 bases from J, the gap between germline ends came to 6 bases. Germline CDR1 KGHSH, CDR2 LQKENI. The CDR3 loop reads CASSPTGSGNTIYF. As DNA, the CDR3 is TGTGCCAGCTCACCGACGGGCTCTGGAAACACCATATATTTT.

The CDR3 spells CASSLGAGGQQETQYF. CDR3 nucleotide sequence: TGTGCCAGCAGCTTAGGCGCGGGGGGACAGCAAGAGACCCAGTACTTC. The gene calls are TRBV11-3 and TRBJ2-5; D perhaps matches TRBD2 (8 bases). Trimming left V 1 base short and J 2 bases short, with 14 bases between. Germline V gene data show CDR1 as SGHNT and CDR2 as YENEEA. This CDR3 has 16 amino acids.

This clonotype was detected ten times or more. The J gene is TRBJ2-5, the V gene TRBV7-9, with 11 bases matching TRBD2. The trim removed 4 bases at V and 0 bases at J, leaving 13 bases unmatched. The germline V gene has CDR1 SEHNR and CDR2 FQNEAQ (reference sequence). CDR3 length: 19 residues. DNA of the CDR3: TGTGCCAGCAGCTCCATGGGCCTAGCGGGAGGAACTTACCAAGAGACCCAGTACTTC. Translated, it gives CASSSMGLAGGTYQETQYF.

This clonotype was counted between two and nine times. The chain uses TRBV12-3 or TRBV12-4 and TRBJ2-7; 8 nucleotides match TRBD1. V lost 6 bases to trimming and J lost 0 bases; unmatched junction nucleotides: 1. The CDR3 is 13 residues long. DNA of the CDR3: TGTGCCAGCAGAGGACAGGGCTCCTACGAGCAGTACTTC. Translated: CASRGQGSYEQYF.

The rearrangement joins TRBV4-3 to TRBJ2-5; 8 bases match TRBD2. V dropped 1 base and J dropped 0; count of bases not matched to a gene: 4. Looked up from germline, CDR1 is LGHNA and CDR2 is YSLEER. This CDR3 is 16 amino acids long. The CDR3 spells CASSQGPSGHQETQYF. In DNA, the CDR3 is TGCGCCAGCAGCCAAGGCCCTAGCGGGCACCAAGAGACCCAGTACTTC.

This clonotype was recorded only once. The rearrangement joins TRBV6-6 to TRBJ2-5, with D uncertain. The germline gives CDR1 MNHNY, CDR2 SVGAGI (reference sequence). The CDR3 length is 14 residues. Trimming took 0 bases from V and 13 from J, leaving 18 bases between them. The CDR3 here is CASSYSRFSETRYF. The DNA for the CDR3 is TGTGCCAGCAGTTACTCGAGGTTTTCGGAGACACGGTACTTC.

This clonotype was recorded a few times. This chain links TRBV7-9 with TRBJ1-2; the match to TRBD1 covers 10 bases. This CDR3 has 16 residues. V shed 5 bases, J shed 0 bases, and the junction held 6 bases outside the gene matches. Germline V gives CDR1 SEHNR, CDR2 FQNEAQ (reference sequence). The CDR3 sequence: CASSLRTGGANYGYTF. The CDR3 region has the DNA TGTGCCAGCAGCCTGAGGACAGGGGGAGCTAACTATGGCTACACCTTC.

The sample holds many counts of this clonotype. V is TRBV12-5 and J is TRBJ2-3; D is uncertain. The CDR3 sequence is 17 residues long. V lost 2 bases and J 2 bases, leaving 17 bases between the germline ends. CDR1 is LGHNT, CDR2 FRNRAP, per germline. The CDR3 sequence: CASGLIVSRSLTDTQYF. DNA of the CDR3: TGTGCTAGTGGTTTGATTGTCTCACGCTCACTCACAGATACGCAGTATTTT.

This clonotype has ten or more counts. The J gene is TRBJ1-6, the V gene TRBV12-3 or TRBV12-4; D perhaps matches TRBD1 (5 bases). V was cut by 3 bases and J by 4 bases, with 7 bases left in between. The length of the CDR3 is 14 residues. For the CDR3, the DNA is TGTGCCAGCAGTTTGGGACGGTATAATTCACCCCTCCACTTT. This codes for CASSLGRYNSPLHF.

This clonotype showed up many times. The gene calls are TRBV20-1 and TRBJ2-7, with a tentative D call TRBD2 (6 bases). The CDR3 consists of 12 residues. Between the trimmed V and J ends, which lost 3 bases and 3 bases, there was a span of 9 bases. The germline V gene has CDR1 DFQATT and CDR2 SNEGSKA (reference sequence). The CDR3 loop is CSASGGVYEQYF. In nucleotides, the CDR3 is TGCAGTGCTAGTGGCGGGGTCTACGAGCAGTACTTC.

Regarding this clonotype: One end of the junction varies from germline; a read error may be responsible. This chain links TRBV2 with TRBJ2-1, with D unresolved. Germline CDR1 reads SNHLY; CDR2 reads FYNNEI. The CDR3 covers 13 residues. CDR3 protein: CASMVGNYNGQFF. The CDR3, as DNA: TGTGCCAGCATGGTGGGCAACTACAATGGGCAGTTCTTC.

This chain joins TRBV29-1 and TRBJ2-5, with a possible D match to TRBD1 (5 bases). Germline loops: CDR1 SQVTM, CDR2 ANQGSEA. Trimming cost V 3 bases and J 1 base, with 9 bases left between them. The CDR3 spans 13 residues. The CDR3 protein is CSVDRAPQETQYF. CDR3 sequence (DNA): TGCAGCGTTGACAGGGCCCCCCAAGAGACCCAGTACTTC.

The count of this clonotype is one. At one of its ends the junction is not consistent with the germline gene, which may arise from a read error. The chain couples TRBV2 to TRBJ2-3; no clear D. The CDR3 sequence is 15 residues long. Germline V gene lookup returns CDR1 SNHLY and CDR2 FYNNEI. The CDR3: CASTESGLSTDMQYF. In nucleotides, the CDR3 is TGTGCCAGCACGGAGTCCGGCCTTAGCACAGATATGCAGTATTTT.

This clonotype has only a few counts. The chain uses TRBV12-3 or TRBV12-4 and TRBJ2-1; TRBD2 might be the D (6 bases). V was clipped by 2 bases and J by 8 bases, with 16 bases between them. The CDR3 length is 15 residues. The CDR3 bases are TGTGCCAGCAGTTTACGGCGGGAACCCTGGGATGAGCAGTTCTTC. Protein sequence: CASSLRREPWDEQFF.

The chain joins TRBV6-2 or TRBV6-3 to TRBJ2-7; D not resolved. The V end was cut by 5 bases, the J end by 6 bases, with 14 bases between. Per germline, CDR1 MNHEY and CDR2 SVGEGT. CDR3 size: 13 residues. This CDR3 reads CASSPVRITEQYF. CDR3 coding DNA: TGTGCCAGCAGTCCTGTAAGGATTACCGAGCAGTACTTC.

The V gene is TRBV6-2 or TRBV6-3, the J gene TRBJ2-1, with D possibly TRBD2 on 6 matching bases. Trimming removed 2 bases from V and 5 bases from J, with 13 bases in between. The CDR3 runs 15 residues. The germline CDR1 and CDR2 sequences are MNHEY and SVGEGT. Written as DNA, the CDR3 is TGTGCCAGCAGTTACGGCGGCGGGATACACAATGAGCAGTTCTTC. Residues: CASSYGGGIHNEQFF.

In its sample, this clonotype was seen a few times. A junction boundary mismatches the germline segment, possibly from a read error. This chain connects TRBV29-1 to TRBJ1-1; D gene ambiguous. CDR1 SQVTM and CDR2 ANQGSEA come from the germline V gene. The CDR3 runs 9 residues. The CDR3 sequence: CSVEEGHGF. The DNA of the CDR3 is TGCAGCGTTGAAGAAGGTCACGGCTTT.

This clonotype has only a few counts. A much more abundant neighbour one base away suggests this may be a read error. This chain's CDR3 is CSALEAYGYPF. The CDR3 nucleotides read TGCAGCGCCCTTGAGGCCTATGGCTACCCCTTC. The rearrangement links TRBV20-1 to TRBJ1-2; D not certain. The CDR3 extends over 11 amino acids. Germline CDR1 and CDR2: DFQATT and SNEGSKA (reference sequence).

This clonotype has at least ten counts. The chain employs TRBV5-6 and TRBJ2-5; the D gene is possibly TRBD1 (6 bases). The CDR3 runs 16 residues. The V gene lost 3 bases and the J gene lost 2 bases, with 17 bases spanning the gap. Per the germline V gene, CDR1 is SGHDT and CDR2 is YYEEEE. The CDR3 bases are TGTGCCAGCAGCTCCCCTAACAGGGTAGATCAAGAGACCCAGTACTTC. This encodes CASSSPNRVDQETQYF.

The V and J genes are TRBV10-3 and TRBJ2-2; D not resolved. Germline V gene lookup returns CDR1 ENHRY and CDR2 SYGVKD. The CDR3 is 16 residues long. Trimming cost V 6 bases and J 1 base, with 15 bases left between them. The CDR3 protein is CAISYGGQQNTGELFF. The CDR3 nucleotides read TGTGCCATCAGCTACGGTGGGCAGCAGAACACCGGGGAGCTGTTTTTT.